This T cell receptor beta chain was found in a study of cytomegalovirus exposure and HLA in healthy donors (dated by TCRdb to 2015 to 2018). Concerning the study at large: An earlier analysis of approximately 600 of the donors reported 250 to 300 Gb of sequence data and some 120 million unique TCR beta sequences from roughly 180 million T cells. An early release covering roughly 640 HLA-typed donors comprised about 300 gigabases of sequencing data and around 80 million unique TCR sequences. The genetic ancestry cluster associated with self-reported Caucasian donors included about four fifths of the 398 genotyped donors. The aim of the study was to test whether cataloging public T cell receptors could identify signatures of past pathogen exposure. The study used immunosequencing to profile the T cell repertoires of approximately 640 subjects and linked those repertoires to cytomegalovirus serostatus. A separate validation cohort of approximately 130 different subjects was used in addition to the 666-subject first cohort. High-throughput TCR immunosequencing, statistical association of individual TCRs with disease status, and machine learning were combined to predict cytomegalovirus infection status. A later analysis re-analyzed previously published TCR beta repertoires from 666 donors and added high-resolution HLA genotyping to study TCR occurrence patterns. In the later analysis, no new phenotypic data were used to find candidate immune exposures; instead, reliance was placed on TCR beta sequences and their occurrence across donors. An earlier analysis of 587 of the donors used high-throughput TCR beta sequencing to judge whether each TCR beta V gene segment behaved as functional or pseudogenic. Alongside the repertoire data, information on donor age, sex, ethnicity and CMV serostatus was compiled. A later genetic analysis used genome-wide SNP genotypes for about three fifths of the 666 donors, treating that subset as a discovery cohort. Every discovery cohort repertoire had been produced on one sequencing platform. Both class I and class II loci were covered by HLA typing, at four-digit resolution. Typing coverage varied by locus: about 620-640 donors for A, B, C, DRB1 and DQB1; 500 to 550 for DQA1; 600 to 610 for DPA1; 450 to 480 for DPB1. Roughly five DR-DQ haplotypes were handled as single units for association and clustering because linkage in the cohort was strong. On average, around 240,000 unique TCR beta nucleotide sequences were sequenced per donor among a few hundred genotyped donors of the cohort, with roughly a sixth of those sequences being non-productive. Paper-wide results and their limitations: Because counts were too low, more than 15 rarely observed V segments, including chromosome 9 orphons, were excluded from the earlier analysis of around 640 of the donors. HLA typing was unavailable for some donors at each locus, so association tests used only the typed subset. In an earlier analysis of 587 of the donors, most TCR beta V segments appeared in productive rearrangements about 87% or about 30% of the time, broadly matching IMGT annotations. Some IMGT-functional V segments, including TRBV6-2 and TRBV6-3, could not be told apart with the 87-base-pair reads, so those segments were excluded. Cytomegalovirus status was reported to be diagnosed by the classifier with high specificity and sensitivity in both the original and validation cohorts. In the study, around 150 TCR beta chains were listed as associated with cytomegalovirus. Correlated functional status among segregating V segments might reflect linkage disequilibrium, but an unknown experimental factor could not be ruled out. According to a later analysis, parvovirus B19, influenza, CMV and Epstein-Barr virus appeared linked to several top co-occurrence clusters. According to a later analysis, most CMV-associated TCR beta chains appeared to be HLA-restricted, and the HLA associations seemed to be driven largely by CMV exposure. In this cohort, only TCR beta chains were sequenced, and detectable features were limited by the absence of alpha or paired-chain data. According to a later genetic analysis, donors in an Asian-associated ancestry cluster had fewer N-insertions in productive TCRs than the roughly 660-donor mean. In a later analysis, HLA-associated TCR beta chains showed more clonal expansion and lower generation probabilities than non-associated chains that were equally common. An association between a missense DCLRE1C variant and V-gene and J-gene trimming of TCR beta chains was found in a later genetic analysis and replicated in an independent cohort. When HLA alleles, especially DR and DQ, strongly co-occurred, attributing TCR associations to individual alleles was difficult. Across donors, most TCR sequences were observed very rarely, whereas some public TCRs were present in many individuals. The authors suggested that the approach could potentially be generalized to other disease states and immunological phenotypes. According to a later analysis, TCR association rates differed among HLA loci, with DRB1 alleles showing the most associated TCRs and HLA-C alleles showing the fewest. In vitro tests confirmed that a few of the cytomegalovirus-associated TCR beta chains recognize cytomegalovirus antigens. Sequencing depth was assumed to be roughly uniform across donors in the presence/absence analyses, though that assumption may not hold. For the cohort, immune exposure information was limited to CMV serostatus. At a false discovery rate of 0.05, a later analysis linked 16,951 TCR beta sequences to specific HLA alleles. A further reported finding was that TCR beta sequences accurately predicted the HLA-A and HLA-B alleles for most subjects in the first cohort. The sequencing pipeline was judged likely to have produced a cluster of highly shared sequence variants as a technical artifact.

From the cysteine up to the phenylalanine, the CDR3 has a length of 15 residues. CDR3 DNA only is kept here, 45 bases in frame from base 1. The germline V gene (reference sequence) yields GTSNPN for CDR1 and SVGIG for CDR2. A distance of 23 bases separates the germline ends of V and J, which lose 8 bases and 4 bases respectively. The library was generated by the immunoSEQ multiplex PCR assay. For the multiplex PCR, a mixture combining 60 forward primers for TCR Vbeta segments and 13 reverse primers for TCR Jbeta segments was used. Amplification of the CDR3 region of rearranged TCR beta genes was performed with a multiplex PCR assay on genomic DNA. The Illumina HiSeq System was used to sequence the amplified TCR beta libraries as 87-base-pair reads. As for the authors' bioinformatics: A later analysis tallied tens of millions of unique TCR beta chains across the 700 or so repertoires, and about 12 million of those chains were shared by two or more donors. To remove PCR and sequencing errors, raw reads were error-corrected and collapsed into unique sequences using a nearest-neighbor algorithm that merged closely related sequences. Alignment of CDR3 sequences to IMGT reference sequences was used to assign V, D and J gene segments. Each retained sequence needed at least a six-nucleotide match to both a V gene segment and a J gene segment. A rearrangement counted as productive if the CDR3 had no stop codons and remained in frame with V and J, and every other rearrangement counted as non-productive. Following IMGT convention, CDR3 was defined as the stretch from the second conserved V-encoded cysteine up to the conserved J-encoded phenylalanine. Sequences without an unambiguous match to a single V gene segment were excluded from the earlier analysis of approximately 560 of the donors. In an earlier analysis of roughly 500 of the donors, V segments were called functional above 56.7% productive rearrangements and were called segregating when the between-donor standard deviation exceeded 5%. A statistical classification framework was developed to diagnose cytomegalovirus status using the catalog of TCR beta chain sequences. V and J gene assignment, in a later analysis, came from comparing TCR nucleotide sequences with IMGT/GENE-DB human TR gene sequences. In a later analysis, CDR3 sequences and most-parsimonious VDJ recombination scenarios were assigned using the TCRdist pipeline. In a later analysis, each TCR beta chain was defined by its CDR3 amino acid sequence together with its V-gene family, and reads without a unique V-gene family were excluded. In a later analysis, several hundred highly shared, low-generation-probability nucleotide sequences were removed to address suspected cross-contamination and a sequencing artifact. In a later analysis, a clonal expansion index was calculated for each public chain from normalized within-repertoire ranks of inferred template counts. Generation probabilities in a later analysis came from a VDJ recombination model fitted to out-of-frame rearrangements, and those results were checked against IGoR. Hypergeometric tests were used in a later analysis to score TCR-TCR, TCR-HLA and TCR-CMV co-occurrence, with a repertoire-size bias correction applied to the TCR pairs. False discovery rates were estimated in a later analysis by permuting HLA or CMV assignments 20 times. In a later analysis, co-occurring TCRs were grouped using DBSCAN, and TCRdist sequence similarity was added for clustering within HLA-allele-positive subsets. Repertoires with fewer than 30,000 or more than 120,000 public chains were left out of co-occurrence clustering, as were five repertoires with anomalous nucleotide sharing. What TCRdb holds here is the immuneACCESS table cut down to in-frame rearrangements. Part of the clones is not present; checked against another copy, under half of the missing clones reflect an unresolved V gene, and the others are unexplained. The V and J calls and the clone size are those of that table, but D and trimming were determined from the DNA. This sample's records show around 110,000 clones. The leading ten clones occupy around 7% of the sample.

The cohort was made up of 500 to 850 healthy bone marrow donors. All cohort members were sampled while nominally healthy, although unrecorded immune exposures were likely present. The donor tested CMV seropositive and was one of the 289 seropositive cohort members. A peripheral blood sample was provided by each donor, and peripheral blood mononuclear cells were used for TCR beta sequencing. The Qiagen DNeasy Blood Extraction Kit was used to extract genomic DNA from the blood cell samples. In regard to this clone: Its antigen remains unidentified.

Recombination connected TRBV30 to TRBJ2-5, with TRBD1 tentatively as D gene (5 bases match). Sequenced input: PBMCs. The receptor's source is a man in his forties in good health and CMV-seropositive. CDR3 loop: CARNILPGATETQYF. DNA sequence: TGTGCCCGGAACATTTTGCCTGGGGCAACAGAGACCCAGTACTTC.